Listed below are T cell receptor beta chains from one sample, sequenced in a study of shared clonotypes between healthy human individuals. Sequencing used immunoSEQ multiplex PCR; TCRdb keeps in-frame clones, though not all of them. The sample lists 1.5 million to 2.5 million clones; roughly 95% were seen once. Sample: naive CD8+ T cells sorted from blood. The receptors come from a young man in good health. Each CDR3 is given with its conserved first and last residue. The D gene is left open where the match is weak. Clone size is shown for a subset of rows, as once, few, many or a class of expanded clone.

.,TRBJ2-2,TRBD2,18,TRBV4-2,TGTGCCAGCAGCCAAGATTTGCCTAGCGGAAGAAGGACCGGGGAGCTGTTTTTT,CASSQDLPSGRRTGELFF
.,TRBJ1-2,.,14,TRBV7-8,TGTGCCAGCAGCTTAGAACAGGACTTCTATGGCTACACCTTC,CASSLEQDFYGYTF
.,TRBJ2-3,.,15,TRBV6-5,TGTGCCAGCAGTTACGGCGTGGGTGGGATAGATACGCAGTATTTT,CASSYGVGGIDTQYF
.,TRBJ2-1,.,15,TRBV13,TGTGCCAGCAGCTTTGAGGGGATCTCCTACAATGAGCAGTTCTTC,CASSFEGISYNEQFF
.,TRBJ1-4,.,15,TRBV9,TGTGCCAGCAGCCCAGGCGACTCTGGGAATGAAAAACTGTTTTTT,CASSPGDSGNEKLFF
.,TRBJ2-3,.,14,TRBV11-2,TGTGCCAGCAGCTTAGAGGGGAGTTGGGATACGCAGTATTTT,CASSLEGSWDTQYF
.,TRBJ2-7,TRBD1,15,TRBV2,TGTGCCAGCACTCATCCGGGACAGGGGGTCCACGAGCAGTACTTC,CASTHPGQGVHEQYF
.,TRBJ2-6,.,18,TRBV27,TGTGCCAGCAGTTTGGGGGGCGTTAGCCTCTCTGGGGCCAACGTCCTGACTTTC,CASSLGGVSLSGANVLTF
.,TRBJ1-1,.,13,TRBV4-1,TGCGCCAGCAGCCGAAGTGGTGGAGACGGAGCTTTCTTT,CASSRSGGDGAFF
.,TRBJ2-3,TRBD1,13,TRBV4-3,TGCGCCAGCAGCCAGGACAGGGGGGATACGCAGTATTTT,CASSQDRGDTQYF
.,TRBJ2-2,.,15,TRBV4-3,TGCGCCAGCAGCCCGGGGGTACACTCCACCGGGGAGCTGTTTTTT,CASSPGVHSTGELFF
.,TRBJ1-1,.,14,TRBV27,TGTGCCAGCAGTTTGTCCGGGATGAACACTGAAGCTTTCTTT,CASSLSGMNTEAFF
.,TRBJ1-6,.,14,TRBV19,TGTGCCAGTAGTATCAACTCCTATAATTCACCCCTCCACTTT,CASSINSYNSPLHF
.,TRBJ2-1,.,12,TRBV13,TGTGCCAGCAGTTACCTCGCTCCTGAGCAGTTCTTC,CASSYLAPEQFF
.,TRBJ2-7,TRBD2,17,TRBV7-9,TGTGCCAGCAGCTCTACTAGCGGGGGGTCGGTTGACTACGAGCAGTACTTC,CASSSTSGGSVDYEQYF
once,TRBJ2-1,.,13,TRBV4-1,TGCGCCAGCAGCAGAAGCTCCTACAATGAGCAGTTCTTC,CASSRSSYNEQFF
.,TRBJ2-7,TRBD2,15,TRBV29-1,TGCAGCGTTGAGCTCCGGGAGGCCGAGGACTACGAGCAGTACTTC,CSVELREAEDYEQYF
.,TRBJ2-7,.,14,TRBV10-3,TGTGCCATCAGTGATACGGGTAGCTCCTACGAGCAGTACTTC,CAISDTGSSYEQYF
.,TRBJ2-3,TRBD2,15,TRBV28,TGTGCCAGCAGCTATGCGGGGGAAAGCACAGATACGCAGTATTTT,CASSYAGESTDTQYF
.,TRBJ2-3,.,15,TRBV9,TGTGCCAGCAGCGGAACCGGGGGGCCCTCAGATACGCAGTATTTT,CASSGTGGPSDTQYF
.,TRBJ1-6,.,18,TRBV10-3,TGTGCCATCAGTTCTGCCGTCCCCCAGGGATCTGTAGATTCACCCCTCCACTTT,CAISSAVPQGSVDSPLHF
.,TRBJ1-5,.,14,TRBV6-7,TGTGCCTCGACCCGGGGGGGGAGCAATCAGCCCCAGCATTTT,CASTRGGSNQPQHF
few,TRBJ2-4,.,15,TRBV18,TGTGCCAACCCCCCGAGGGGGGACGCCAAAAACATTCAGTACTTC,CANPPRGDAKNIQYF
.,TRBJ2-3,.,12,TRBV6-5,TGTGCCAGCGTTGGGAACACAGATACGCAGTATTTT,CASVGNTDTQYF
.,TRBJ1-2,TRBD1,14,TRBV9,TGTGCCAGCAGCGCCGCACAGGGGTACTATGGCTACACCTTC,CASSAAQGYYGYTF
many,TRBJ1-1,.,13,TRBV9,TGTGCCAGCAGCCTGAGTGAAAGCACTGAAGCTTTCTTT,CASSLSESTEAFF
.,TRBJ2-4,.,13,TRBV4-1,TGCGCCAGCAGCCAAAGGGACCTAGACATTCAGTACTTC,CASSQRDLDIQYF
.,TRBJ2-6,TRBD1,17,TRBV2,TGTGCCAGCAGCGAAGGACAGGGGGCTGCTGGGGCCAACGTCCTGACTTTC,CASSEGQGAAGANVLTF
.,TRBJ2-1,.,11,TRBV6-5,TGTGCCAGCAGTACTTTGGGGTTTGCCATCTTC,CASSTLGFAIF
.,TRBJ2-7,TRBD1,16,TRBV5-4,TGTGCCAGCAGCTTCTCCGGGACAGGGATTCCCCACGAGCAGTACTTC,CASSFSGTGIPHEQYF
.,TRBJ2-1,.,14,TRBV6-5,TGTGCCAGCAGGCCCCTAGCCTCCTACAATGAGCAGTTCTTC,CASRPLASYNEQFF
.,TRBJ1-2,.,15,TRBV5-1,TGCGCCAGCAGTGGGGCTGGAGAGATGAACTATGGCTACACCTTC,CASSGAGEMNYGYTF
once,TRBJ2-3,.,16,TRBV9,TGTGCCAGCAGCGTAGGAGGGGGGGGCCGCACAGATACGCAGTATTTT,CASSVGGGGRTDTQYF
.,TRBJ2-7,TRBD1,14,TRBV5-4,TGTGCCAGCAGCGCCGGGACAGGTCTCTACGAGCAGTACTTC,CASSAGTGLYEQYF
.,TRBJ2-3,.,15,TRBV6-4,TGTGCCAACCAACACAGAGAACCGAGCACAGATACGCAGTATTTT,CANQHREPSTDTQYF
.,TRBJ1-2,.,13,TRBV28,TGTGCCAGCAGTTTAAGGTCGGTCTATGGCTACACCTTC,CASSLRSVYGYTF
.,TRBJ1-6,.,17,TRBV21-1,TGTGCCAGCAGCAAAAAAGGGAACCAAGGGAATAATTCACCCCTCCACTTT,CASSKKGNQGNNSPLHF
.,TRBJ2-7,.,14,TRBV5-1,TGCGCCAGCAGCCATACAGGGAGCTCCTACGAGCAGTACTTC,CASSHTGSSYEQYF
.,TRBJ2-7,TRBD2,16,TRBV4-1,TGCGCCAGCAGCCGGGACCCGGGACTATCGGACGACGAGCAGTACTTC,CASSRDPGLSDDEQYF
.,TRBJ2-7,.,15,TRBV4-3,TGCGCCAGCAGCCAAGAGTGGCGGAGCACCTACGAGCAGTACTTC,CASSQEWRSTYEQYF
.,TRBJ2-1,TRBD2,14,TRBV19,TGTGCCAGTAGTATCGCTAGCGGAATCAATGAGCAGTTCTTC,CASSIASGINEQFF
.,TRBJ1-5,.,15,TRBV13,TGTGCCAGCAGTAATTCACAGGACCGATATCAGCCCCAGCATTTT,CASSNSQDRYQPQHF
.,TRBJ2-1,.,14,TRBV10-3,TGTGCCATAAATCGTGGGGGGCCATTCGATGAGCAGTTCTTC,CAINRGGPFDEQFF
.,TRBJ2-7,TRBD1,14,TRBV7-9,TGTGCCAGCAGCTTTGCACAGGGGTTCGACGAGCAGTACTTC,CASSFAQGFDEQYF
.,TRBJ2-7,.,12,TRBV7-9,TGTGCCAGCAGCCCAGGGGAGTACGAGCAGTACTTC,CASSPGEYEQYF
.,TRBJ2-7,.,14,TRBV19,TGTGCCAGTAGTATAAGGGACGGGCCCAACGAGCAGTACTTC,CASSIRDGPNEQYF
.,TRBJ2-3,.,16,TRBV27,TGTGCCAGCAGTTTATCCCACTTGGGAGAGGTAGATACGCAGTATTTT,CASSLSHLGEVDTQYF
once,TRBJ2-7,.,11,TRBV7-9,TGTGCCAGCAGCTTAGGTTCTGGGCAGTACTTC,CASSLGSGQYF
.,TRBJ1-1,.,12,TRBV5-4,TGTGCCAGCAGTTGGGGGACCACTGAAGCTTTCTTT,CASSWGTTEAFF
once,TRBJ1-5,.,15,TRBV9,TGTGCCAGCAGCGTAGAGGGGGATAGCAATCAGCCCCAGCATTTT,CASSVEGDSNQPQHF
.,TRBJ2-2,.,13,TRBV27,TGTGCCAGCAGTTACGGCTTGGCCGGGGAGCTGTTTTTT,CASSYGLAGELFF
.,TRBJ1-1,.,16,TRBV4-3,TGCGCCAGCAGCCGGGACTGGGGTGGGGTGAACACTGAAGCTTTCTTT,CASSRDWGGVNTEAFF
.,TRBJ2-1,.,12,TRBV5-8,TGTGCCAGCAGCTGGGGACGGGATGAGCAGTTCTTC,CASSWGRDEQFF
.,TRBJ2-2,.,16,TRBV27,TGTGCCAGCAGGCCCCGGACAGATGCGAACACCGGGGAGCTGTTTTTT,CASRPRTDANTGELFF